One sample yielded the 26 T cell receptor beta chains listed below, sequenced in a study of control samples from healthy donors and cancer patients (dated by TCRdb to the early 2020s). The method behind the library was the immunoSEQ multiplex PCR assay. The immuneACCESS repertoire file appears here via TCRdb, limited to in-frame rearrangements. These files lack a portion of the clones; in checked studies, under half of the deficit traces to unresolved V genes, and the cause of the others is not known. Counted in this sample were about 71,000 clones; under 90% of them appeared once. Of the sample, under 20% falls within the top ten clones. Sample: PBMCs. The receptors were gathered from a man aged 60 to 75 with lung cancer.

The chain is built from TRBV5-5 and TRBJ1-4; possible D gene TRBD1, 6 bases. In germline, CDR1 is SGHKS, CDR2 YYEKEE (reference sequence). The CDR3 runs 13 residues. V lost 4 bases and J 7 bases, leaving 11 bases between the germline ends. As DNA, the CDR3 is TGTGCCAGCAGCGAGGGGGGTGGTGAAAAACTGTTTTTT. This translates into CASSEGGGEKLFF.

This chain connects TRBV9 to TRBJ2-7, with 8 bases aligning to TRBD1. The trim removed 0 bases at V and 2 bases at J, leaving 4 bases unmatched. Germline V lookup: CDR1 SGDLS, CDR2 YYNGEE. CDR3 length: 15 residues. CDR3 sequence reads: CASSVVRDRTYEQYF. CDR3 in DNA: TGTGCCAGCAGCGTAGTTAGGGACAGGACCTACGAGCAGTACTTC. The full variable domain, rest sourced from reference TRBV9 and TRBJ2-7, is DSGVTQTPKHLITATGQRVTLRCSPRSGDLSVYWYQQSLDQGLQFLIQYYNGEERAKGNILERFSAQQFPDLHSELNLSSLELGDSALYFCASSVVRDRTYEQYFGPGTRLTVT.

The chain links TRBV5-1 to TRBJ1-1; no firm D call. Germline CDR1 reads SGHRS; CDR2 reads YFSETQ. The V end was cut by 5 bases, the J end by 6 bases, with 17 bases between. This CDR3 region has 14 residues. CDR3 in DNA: TGCGCCAGCAGAGATTTGAGCAGCAGCGCTGAAGCTTTCTTT. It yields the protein CASRDLSSSAEAFF.

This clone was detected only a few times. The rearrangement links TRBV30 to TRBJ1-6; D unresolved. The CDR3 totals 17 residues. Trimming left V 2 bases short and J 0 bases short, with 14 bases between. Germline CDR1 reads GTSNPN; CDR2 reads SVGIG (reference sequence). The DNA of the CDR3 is TGTGCCTGGAGTTCTGGACGGTCGAGCTCCTATAATTCACCCCTCCACTTT. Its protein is CAWSSGRSSSYNSPLHF.

CDR3 loop: CASSPQGSDGYTF. The CDR3 coding sequence is TGTGCCAGCAGCCCACAGGGGAGCGATGGCTACACCTTC. The chain has TRBV9 and TRBJ1-2; TRBD1 agrees at 7 bases. V gave up 4 bases and J gave up 6 bases; unmatched junction bases: 6. CDR1 is SGDLS and CDR2 is YYNGEE in the germline V gene. The CDR3 covers 13 residues.

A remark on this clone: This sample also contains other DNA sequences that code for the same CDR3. CDR3 sequence (DNA): TGTGCCAGCTCGCCTTCAACAGATACGCAGTATTTT. It encodes CASSPSTDTQYF. This rearrangement joins TRBV18 to TRBJ2-3; D uncertain. The CDR3 is 12 residues long. V lost 6 bases and J 3 bases, leaving 7 bases between the germline ends. The germline gives CDR1 KGHSH, CDR2 LQKENI. Drawing the rest from reference TRBV18 and TRBJ2-3, the complete variable domain is NAGVMQNPRHLVRRRGQEARLRCSPMKGHSHVYWYRQLPEEGLKFMVYLQKENIIDESGMPKERFSAEFPKEGPSILRIQQVVRGDSAAYFCASSPSTDTQYFGPGTRLTVL.

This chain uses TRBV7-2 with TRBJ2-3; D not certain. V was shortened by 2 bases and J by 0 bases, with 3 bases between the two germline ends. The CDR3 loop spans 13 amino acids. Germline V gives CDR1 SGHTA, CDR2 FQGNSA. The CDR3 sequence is CASSLPSTDTQYF. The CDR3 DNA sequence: TGTGCCAGCAGCTTACCGAGCACAGATACGCAGTATTTT.

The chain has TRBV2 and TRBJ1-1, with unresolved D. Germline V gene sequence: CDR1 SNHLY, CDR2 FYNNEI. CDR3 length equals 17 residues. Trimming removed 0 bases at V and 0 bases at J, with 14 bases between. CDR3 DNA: TGTGCCAGCAGTGAAGCACCCATGTGGTCTATGAACACTGAAGCTTTCTTT. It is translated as CASSEAPMWSMNTEAFF.

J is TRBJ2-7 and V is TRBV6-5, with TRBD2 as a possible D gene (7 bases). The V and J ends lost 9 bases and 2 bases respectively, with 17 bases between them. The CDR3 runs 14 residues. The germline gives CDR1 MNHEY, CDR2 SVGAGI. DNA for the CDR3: TGTGCCAGTCGCAGCCAGGGGACTACCTACGAGCAGTACTTC. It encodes CASRSQGTTYEQYF.

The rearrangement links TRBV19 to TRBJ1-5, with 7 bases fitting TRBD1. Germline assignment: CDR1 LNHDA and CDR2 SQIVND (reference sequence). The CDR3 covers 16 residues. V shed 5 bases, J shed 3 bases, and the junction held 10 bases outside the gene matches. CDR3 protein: CASSFGQTGINQPQHF. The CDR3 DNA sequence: TGTGCCAGTAGTTTTGGACAGACAGGGATCAATCAGCCCCAGCATTTT. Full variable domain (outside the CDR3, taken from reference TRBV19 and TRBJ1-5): DGGITQSPKYLFRKEGQNVTLSCEQNLNHDAMYWYRQDPGQGLRLIYYSQIVNDFQKGDIAEGYSVSREKKESFPLTVTSAQKNPTAFYLCASSFGQTGINQPQHFGDGTRLSIL.

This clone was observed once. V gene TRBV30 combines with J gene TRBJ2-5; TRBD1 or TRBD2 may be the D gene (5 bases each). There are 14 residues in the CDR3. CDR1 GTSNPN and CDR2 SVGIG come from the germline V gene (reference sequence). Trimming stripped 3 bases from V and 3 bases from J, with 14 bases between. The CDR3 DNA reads TGTGCCTGGAGCTTCGGGACCCTGAAAGAGACCCAGTACTTC. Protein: CAWSFGTLKETQYF.

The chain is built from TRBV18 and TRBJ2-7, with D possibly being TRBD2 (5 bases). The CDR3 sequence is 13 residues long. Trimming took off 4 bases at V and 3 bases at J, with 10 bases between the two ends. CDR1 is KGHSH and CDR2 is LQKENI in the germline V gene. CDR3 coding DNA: TGTGCCAGCTCACAATTCGAGGGCTACGAGCAGTACGTC. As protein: CASSQFEGYEQYV.

The CDR3, as DNA: TGTGCCAGCAGTTACTCATTCGCAGGGGCCCGCACTGAAGCTTTCTTT. Its translation is CASSYSFAGARTEAFF. V and J are TRBV6-5 and TRBJ1-1, with D perhaps TRBD1 (6 bases). V lost 0 bases and J lost 4, with 15 bases in between. This CDR3 comprises 16 residues. Per the germline V gene, CDR1 is MNHEY and CDR2 is SVGAGI.

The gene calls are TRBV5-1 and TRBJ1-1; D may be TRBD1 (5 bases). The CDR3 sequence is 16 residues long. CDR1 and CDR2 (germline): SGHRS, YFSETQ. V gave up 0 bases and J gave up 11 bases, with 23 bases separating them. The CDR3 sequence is CASSLESGPGRREAFF. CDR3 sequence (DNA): TGCGCCAGCAGCTTGGAGTCCGGGCCAGGGCGTCGGGAGGCTTTCTTT. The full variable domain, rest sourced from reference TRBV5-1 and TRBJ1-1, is KAGVTQTPRYLIKTRGQQVTLSCSPISGHRSVSWYQQTPGQGLQFLFEYFSETQRNKGNFPGRFSGRQFSNSRSEMNVSTLELGDSALYLCASSLESGPGRREAFFGQGTRLTVV.

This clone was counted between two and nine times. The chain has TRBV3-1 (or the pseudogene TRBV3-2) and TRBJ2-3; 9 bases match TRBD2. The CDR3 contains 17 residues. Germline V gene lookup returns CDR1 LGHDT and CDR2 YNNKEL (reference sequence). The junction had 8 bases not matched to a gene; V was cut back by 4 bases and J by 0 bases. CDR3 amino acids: CASSRPRLAASTDTQYF. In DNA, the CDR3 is TGTGCCAGCAGCCGCCCTAGACTAGCGGCTAGCACAGATACGCAGTATTTT.

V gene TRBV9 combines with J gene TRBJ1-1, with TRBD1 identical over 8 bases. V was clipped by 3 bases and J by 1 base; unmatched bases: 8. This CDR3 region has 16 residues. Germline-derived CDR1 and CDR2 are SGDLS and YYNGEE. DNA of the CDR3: TGTGCCAGCAGCGGCGGACAGGGTAGGGGGAACACTGAAGCTTTCTTT. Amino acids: CASSGGQGRGNTEAFF.

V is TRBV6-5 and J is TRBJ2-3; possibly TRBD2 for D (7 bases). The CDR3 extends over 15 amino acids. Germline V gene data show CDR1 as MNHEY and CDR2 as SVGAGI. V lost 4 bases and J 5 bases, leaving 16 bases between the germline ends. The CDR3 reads CASSFRGGAGDTQYF. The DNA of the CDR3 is TGTGCCAGCAGTTTTAGGGGGGGGGCCGGAGATACGCAGTATTTT.

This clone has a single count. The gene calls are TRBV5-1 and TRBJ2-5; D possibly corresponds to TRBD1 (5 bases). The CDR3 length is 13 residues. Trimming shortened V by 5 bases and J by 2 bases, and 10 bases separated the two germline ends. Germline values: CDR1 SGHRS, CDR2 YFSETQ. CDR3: CASSFDRQETQYF. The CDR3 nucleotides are TGCGCCAGCAGTTTTGACAGACAAGAGACCCAGTACTTC.

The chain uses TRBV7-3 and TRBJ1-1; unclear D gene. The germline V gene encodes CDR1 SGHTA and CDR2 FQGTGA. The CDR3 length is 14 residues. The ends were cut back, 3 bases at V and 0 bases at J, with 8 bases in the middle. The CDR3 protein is CASSLNSVNTEAFF. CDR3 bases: TGTGCCAGCAGCTTGAACAGCGTGAACACTGAAGCTTTCTTT. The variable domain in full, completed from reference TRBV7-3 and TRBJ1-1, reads GAGVSQTPSNKVTEKGKYVELRCDPISGHTALYWYRQSLGQGPEFLIYFQGTGAADDSGLPNDRFFAVRPEGSVSTLKIQRTERGDSAVYLCASSLNSVNTEAFFGQGTRLTVV.

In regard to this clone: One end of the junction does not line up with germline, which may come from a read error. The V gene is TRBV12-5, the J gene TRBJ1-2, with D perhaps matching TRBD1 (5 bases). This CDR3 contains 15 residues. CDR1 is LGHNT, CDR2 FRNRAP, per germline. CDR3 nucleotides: TGTGCTAGTGGGTTGGCGCGCGGGGGGGGCTATGGCTACACCTTC. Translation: CASGLARGGGYGYTF.

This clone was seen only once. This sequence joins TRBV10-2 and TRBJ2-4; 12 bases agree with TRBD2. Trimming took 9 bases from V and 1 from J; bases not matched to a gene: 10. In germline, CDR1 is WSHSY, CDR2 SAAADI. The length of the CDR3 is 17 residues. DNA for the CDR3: TGCGCCAGTTCGACTAGCGGGGGCCTAGAGGCCAAAAACATTCAGTACTTC. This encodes CASSTSGGLEAKNIQYF.

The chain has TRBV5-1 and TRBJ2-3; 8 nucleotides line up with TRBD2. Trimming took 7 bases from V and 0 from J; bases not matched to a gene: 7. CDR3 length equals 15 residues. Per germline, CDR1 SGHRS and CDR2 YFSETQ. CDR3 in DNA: TGCGCCAGCCGGGGGGGCGCGGCCAGCACAGATACGCAGTATTTT. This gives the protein CASRGGAASTDTQYF.

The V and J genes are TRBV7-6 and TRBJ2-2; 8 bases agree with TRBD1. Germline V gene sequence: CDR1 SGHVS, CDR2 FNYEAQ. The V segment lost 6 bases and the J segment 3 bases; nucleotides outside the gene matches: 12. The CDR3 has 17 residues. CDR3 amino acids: CASSFSPGTGDTGELFF. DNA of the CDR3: TGTGCCAGCAGTTTTTCCCCCGGGACAGGAGACACCGGGGAGCTGTTTTTT. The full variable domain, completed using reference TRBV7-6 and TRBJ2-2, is GAGVSQSPRYKVTKRGQDVALRCDPISGHVSLYWYRQALGQGPEFLTYFNYEAQQDKSGLPNDRFSAERPEGSISTLTIQRTEQRDSAMYRCASSFSPGTGDTGELFFGEGSRLTVL.

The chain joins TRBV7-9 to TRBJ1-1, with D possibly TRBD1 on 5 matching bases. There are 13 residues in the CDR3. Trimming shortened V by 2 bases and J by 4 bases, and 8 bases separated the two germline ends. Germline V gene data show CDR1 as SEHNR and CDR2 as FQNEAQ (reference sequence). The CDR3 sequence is CASSLQGSTEAFF. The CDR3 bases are TGTGCCAGCAGCTTACAGGGATCCACTGAAGCTTTCTTT.

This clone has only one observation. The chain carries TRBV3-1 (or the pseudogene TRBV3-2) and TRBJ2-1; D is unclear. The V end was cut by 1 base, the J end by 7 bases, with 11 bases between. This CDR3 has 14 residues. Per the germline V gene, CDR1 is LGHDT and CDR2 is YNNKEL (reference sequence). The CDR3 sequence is CASSQGGYLNEQFF. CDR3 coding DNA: TGTGCCAGCAGCCAAGGAGGCTACCTAAATGAGCAGTTCTTC.

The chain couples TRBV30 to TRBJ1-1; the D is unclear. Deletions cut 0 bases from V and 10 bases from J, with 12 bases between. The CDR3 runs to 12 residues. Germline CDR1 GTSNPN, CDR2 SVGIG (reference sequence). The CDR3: CAWSVWGTGAFF. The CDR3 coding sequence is TGTGCCTGGAGTGTCTGGGGAACCGGAGCTTTCTTT. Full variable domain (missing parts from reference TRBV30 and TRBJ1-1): SQTIHQWPATLVQPVGSPLSLECTVEGTSNPNLYWYRQAAGRGLQLLFYSVGIGQISSEVPQNLSASRPQDRQFILSSKKLLLSDSGFYLCAWSVWGTGAFFGQGTRLTVV.